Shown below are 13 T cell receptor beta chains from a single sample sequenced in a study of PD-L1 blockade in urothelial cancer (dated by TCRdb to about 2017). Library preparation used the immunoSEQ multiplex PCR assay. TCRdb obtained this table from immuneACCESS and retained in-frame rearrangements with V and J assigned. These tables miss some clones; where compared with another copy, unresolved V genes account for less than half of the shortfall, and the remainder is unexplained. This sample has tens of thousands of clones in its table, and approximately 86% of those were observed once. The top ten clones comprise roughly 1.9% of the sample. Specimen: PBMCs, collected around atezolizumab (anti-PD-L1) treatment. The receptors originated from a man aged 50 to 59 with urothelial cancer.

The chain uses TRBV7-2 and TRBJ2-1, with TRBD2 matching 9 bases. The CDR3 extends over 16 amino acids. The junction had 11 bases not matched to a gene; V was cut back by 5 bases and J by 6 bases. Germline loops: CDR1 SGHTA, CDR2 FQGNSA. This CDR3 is CASSRYSGGQGNEQFF. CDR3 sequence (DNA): TGTGCCAGCAGCCGTTATAGCGGGGGTCAGGGCAATGAGCAGTTCTTC. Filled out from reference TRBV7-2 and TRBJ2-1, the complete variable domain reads GAGVSQSPSNKVTEKGKDVELRCDPISGHTALYWYRQSLGQGLEFLIYFQGNSAPDKSGLPSDRFSAERTGGSVSTLTIQRTQQEDSAVYLCASSRYSGGQGNEQFFGPGTRLTVL.

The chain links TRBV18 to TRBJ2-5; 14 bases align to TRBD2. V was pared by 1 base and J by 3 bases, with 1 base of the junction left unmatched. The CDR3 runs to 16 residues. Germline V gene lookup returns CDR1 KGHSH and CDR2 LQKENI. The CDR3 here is CASSPQGLAGEETQYF. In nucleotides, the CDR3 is TGTGCCAGCTCACCACAGGGACTAGCGGGGGAAGAGACCCAGTACTTC. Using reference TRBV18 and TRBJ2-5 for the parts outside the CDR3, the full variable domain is NAGVMQNPRHLVRRRGQEARLRCSPMKGHSHVYWYRQLPEEGLKFMVYLQKENIIDESGMPKERFSAEFPKEGPSILRIQQVVRGDSAAYFCASSPQGLAGEETQYFGPGTRLLVL.

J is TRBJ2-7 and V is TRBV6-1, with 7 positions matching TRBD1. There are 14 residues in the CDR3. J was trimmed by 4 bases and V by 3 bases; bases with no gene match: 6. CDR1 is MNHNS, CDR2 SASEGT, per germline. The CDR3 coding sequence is TGTGCCAGCAGTGATCGACAGGGAACGTACGAGCAGTACTTC. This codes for CASSDRQGTYEQYF.

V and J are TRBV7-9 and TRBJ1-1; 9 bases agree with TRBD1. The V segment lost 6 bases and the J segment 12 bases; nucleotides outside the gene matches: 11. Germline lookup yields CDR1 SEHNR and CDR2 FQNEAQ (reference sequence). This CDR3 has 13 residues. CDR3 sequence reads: CASRPRTGGATFF. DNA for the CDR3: TGTGCCAGCAGACCTCGAACAGGGGGCGCGACTTTCTTT.

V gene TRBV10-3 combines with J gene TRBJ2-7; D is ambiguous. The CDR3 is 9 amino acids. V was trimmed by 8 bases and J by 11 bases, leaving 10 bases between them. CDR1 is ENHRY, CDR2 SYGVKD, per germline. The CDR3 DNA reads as TGTGCCATCCAAGACAAAGAGTACTTC. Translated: CAIQDKEYF.

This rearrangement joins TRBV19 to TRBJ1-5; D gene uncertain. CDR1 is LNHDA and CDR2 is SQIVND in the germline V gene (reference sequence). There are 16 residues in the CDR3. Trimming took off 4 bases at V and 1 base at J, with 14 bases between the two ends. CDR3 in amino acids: CASSTGEGSSNQPQHF. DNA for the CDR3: TGTGCCAGTAGTACGGGAGAAGGTTCGAGCAATCAGCCCCAGCATTTT.

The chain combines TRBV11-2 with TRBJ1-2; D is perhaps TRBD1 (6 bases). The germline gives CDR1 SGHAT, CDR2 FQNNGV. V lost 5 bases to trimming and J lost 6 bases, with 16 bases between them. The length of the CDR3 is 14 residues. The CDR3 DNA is TGTGCCAGCAGCCCCAATACAGGGTACAATGGCTACACCTTC. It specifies CASSPNTGYNGYTF.

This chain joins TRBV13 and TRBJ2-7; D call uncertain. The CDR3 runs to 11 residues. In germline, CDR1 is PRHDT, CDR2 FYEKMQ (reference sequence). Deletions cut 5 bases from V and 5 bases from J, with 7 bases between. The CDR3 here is CASSPRHEQYF. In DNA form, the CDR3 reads TGTGCCAGCAGCCCTCGTCACGAGCAGTACTTC.

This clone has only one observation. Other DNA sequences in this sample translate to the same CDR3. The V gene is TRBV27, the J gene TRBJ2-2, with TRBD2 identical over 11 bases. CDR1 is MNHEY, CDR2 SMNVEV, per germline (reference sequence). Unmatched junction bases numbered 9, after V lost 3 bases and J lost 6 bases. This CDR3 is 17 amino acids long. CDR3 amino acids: CASSLPRLAGIPGELFF. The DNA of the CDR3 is TGTGCCAGCAGTTTGCCAAGACTAGCGGGAATCCCCGGGGAGCTGTTTTTT.

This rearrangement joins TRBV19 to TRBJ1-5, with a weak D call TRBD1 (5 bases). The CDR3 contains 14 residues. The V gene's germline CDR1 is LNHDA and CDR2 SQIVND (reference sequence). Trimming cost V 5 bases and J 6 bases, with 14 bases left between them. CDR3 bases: TGTGCCAGTAGTGTGGAGGGACCGCGTCAGCCCCAGCATTTT. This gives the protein CASSVEGPRQPQHF.

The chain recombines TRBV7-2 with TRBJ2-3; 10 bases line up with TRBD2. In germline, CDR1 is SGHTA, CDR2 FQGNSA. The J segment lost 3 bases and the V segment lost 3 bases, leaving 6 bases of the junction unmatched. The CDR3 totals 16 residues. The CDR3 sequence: CASSFGAGGGTDTQYF. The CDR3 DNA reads TGTGCCAGCAGCTTCGGAGCGGGGGGGGGAACAGATACGCAGTATTTT.

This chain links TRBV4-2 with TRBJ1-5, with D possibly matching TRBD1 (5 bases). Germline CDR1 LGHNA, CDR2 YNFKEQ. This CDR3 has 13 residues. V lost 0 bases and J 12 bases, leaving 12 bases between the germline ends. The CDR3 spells CASSQDPQGLQHF. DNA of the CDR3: TGTGCCAGCAGCCAAGATCCGCAGGGCCTCCAGCATTTT.

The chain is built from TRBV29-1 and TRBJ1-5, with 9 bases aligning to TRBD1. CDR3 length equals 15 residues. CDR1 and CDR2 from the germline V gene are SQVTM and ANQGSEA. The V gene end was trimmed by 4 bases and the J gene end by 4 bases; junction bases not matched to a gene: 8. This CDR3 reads CSVGTGAGNNQPQHF. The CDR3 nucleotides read TGCAGCGTTGGGACAGGGGCAGGTAATAATCAGCCCCAGCATTTT.